The present TCR beta chain was sequenced within a study of shared clonotypes between healthy human individuals. Findings of the study overall: Sorted-subset sequencing was shown by rarefaction to be incomplete despite large depth.

Several immunoSEQ plates held equal portions of the genomic DNA taken from each subset. TCRdb's table, derived via immunoSEQ multiplex PCR, lists solely in-frame clones and lacks some. Among 2 million to 2.5 million clones listed, under 97% were seen once. V lost 6 bases, J lost 8 bases, and 3 bases stayed unmatched. CDR3 size: 12 residues. Germline CDR1 reads MDHEN; CDR2 reads SYDVKM. A word on this clone: The antigen remains undetermined.

The gene calls are TRBV28 and TRBJ1-4, with 7 bases identical to TRBD1. The receptor was isolated from a man younger than 30 in good health. What was sequenced was naive CD4+ T cells sorted from blood. Sample subset: CD45RA+ positively selected. The CDR3 sequence: CASSGQVEKLFF. CDR3 DNA sequence: TGTGCCAGCAGCGGACAGGTGGAAAAACTGTTTTTT.